One sample yielded the 9 T cell receptor beta chains listed below, sequenced in a study of cytomegalovirus exposure and HLA in healthy donors. In the PCR, 60 Vbeta and 13 Jbeta primers were used. Clones were sequenced by immunoSEQ multiplex PCR, and TCRdb holds only the in-frame ones, with some missing. The repertoire holds more than 150,000 clones, with about 90% as singletons. Sequenced sample: PBMCs. These receptors were obtained from a girl less than two years old in good health and CMV-seronegative.

This chain joins TRBV4-1 and TRBJ2-7; TRBD2 agrees at 12 bases. The germline V gene has CDR1 MGHRA and CDR2 YSYEKL. The CDR3 totals 17 residues. After removal of 3 bases from V and 0 bases from J, the junction contained 6 bases not matched to a gene. The CDR3 DNA is TGCGCCAGCAGCCAGCGACTAGCGGGAGCTCCCTCCTACGAGCAGTACTTC. This gives the protein CASSQRLAGAPSYEQYF.

A single count supports this clone. CDR3 nucleotide sequence: TGCGCCAGCAGTGGATACACAGGGAAGGGTGAGCAGTTCTTC. Its translation: CASSGYTGKGEQFF. This chain joins TRBV10-2 and TRBJ2-1; the D gene is possibly TRBD1 (6 bases). The V gene lost 4 bases and the J gene lost 9 bases, with 16 bases spanning the gap. The CDR3 consists of 14 residues. Germline V lookup: CDR1 WSHSY, CDR2 SAAADI.

The chain is built from TRBV14 and TRBJ2-5; 11 bases map to TRBD2. V lost 4 bases, J lost 5 bases, and 9 bases stayed unmatched. The CDR3 contains 16 residues. The germline gives CDR1 SGHDN, CDR2 FVKESK. The CDR3 sequence is CASSPTSGISWETQYF. In nucleotides, the CDR3 is TGTGCCAGCAGCCCGACTAGCGGGATTTCGTGGGAGACCCAGTACTTC.

The V and J genes are TRBV6-1 and TRBJ2-3; possible D gene TRBD1, 7 bases. The CDR3 extends over 14 amino acids. V was trimmed by 7 bases and J by 4 bases, leaving 15 bases between them. Germline-derived CDR1 and CDR2 are MNHNS and SASEGT. CDR3 DNA sequence: TGTGCCAGCACATCTGGCAGGGGGGCAGATACGCAGTATTTT. Its protein is CASTSGRGADTQYF.

The chain employs TRBV5-4 and TRBJ1-2; D uncertain. There are 15 residues in the CDR3. V lost 2 bases and J lost 8, with 19 bases in between. The germline V gene encodes CDR1 SGHNT and CDR2 YYREEE (reference sequence). The CDR3 loop is CASSLSVGGRGGYTF. CDR3 sequence (DNA): TGTGCCAGCAGCTTATCAGTCGGAGGGCGGGGAGGCTACACCTTC.

The chain has TRBV4-3 and TRBJ2-5; D is possibly TRBD2 (6 bases). TRBJ2-7 matches the DNA end more closely, so the J call is doubtful. The CDR3 spans 20 residues. Germline values: CDR1 LGHNA, CDR2 YSLEER. CDR3 sequence reads: CASSQEAYSGSPTRYYEQYF. The CDR3 DNA reads TGCGCCAGCAGCCAAGAGGCGTACAGCGGGTCGCCCACGCGGTACTACGAGCAGTACTTC.

The chain carries TRBV12-5 and TRBJ2-2; D is possibly TRBD2 (5 bases). CDR1 is LGHNT, CDR2 FRNRAP, per germline. V lost 2 bases and J 5 bases, leaving 12 bases between the germline ends. This CDR3 contains 15 residues. CDR3 loop: CASGLTFGGTGELFF. CDR3 nucleotides: TGTGCTAGTGGTTTGACCTTTGGAGGAACCGGGGAGCTGTTTTTT.

V is TRBV5-1 and J is TRBJ2-1; TRBD2 agrees at 7 bases. The CDR3 sequence is 15 residues long. Losses at the gene ends were 4 bases for V and 0 bases for J; bases not matched to a gene: 4. The germline gives CDR1 SGHRS, CDR2 YFSETQ. In DNA form, the CDR3 reads TGCGCCAGCAGCCTCACTAGCGTCTCCTACAATGAGCAGTTCTTC. Amino acids: CASSLTSVSYNEQFF.

The chain employs TRBV7-6 and TRBJ2-7; possible D gene TRBD2, 5 bases. Germline V CDR1 and CDR2: SGHVS, FNYEAQ. The germline V and J ends were trimmed by 1 base and 2 bases, with 12 bases remaining between them. The CDR3 spans 15 residues. CDR3 amino acids: CASSLVYSGTYEQYF. The CDR3 DNA reads as TGTGCCAGCAGCTTAGTCTACAGCGGAACCTACGAGCAGTACTTC.